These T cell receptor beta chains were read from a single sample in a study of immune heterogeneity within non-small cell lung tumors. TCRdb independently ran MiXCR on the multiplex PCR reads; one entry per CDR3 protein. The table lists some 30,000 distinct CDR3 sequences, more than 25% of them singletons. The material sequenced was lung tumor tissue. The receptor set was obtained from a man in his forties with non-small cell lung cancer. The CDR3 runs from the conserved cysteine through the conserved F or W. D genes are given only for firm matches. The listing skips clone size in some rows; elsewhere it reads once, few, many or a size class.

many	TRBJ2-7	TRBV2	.	TGTGCCAGCATAGTGAATGGCGAGCAGTACTTC	CASIVNGEQYF
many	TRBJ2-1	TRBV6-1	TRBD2	TGTGCCAGCAGTGAAGAGGGACTAGCGGATTACAATGAGCAGTTCTTC	CASSEEGLADYNEQFF
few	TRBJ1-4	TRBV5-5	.	TGTGCCAGCAATCTTTTGGGCAGTGAAAAACTGTTTTTT	CASNLLGSEKLFF
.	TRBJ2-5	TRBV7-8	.	TGTGCCAGCAGCTTAGGGCTACTTCGAGAGACCCAGTACTTC	CASSLGLLRETQYF
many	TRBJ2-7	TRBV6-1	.	TGTGCCAGCAGTGACAGGGGCCCCTACGAGCAGTACTTC	CASSDRGPYEQYF
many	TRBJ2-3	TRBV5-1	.	TGCGCCAGCAGCTCTAGCACAGATACGCAGTATTTT	CASSSSTDTQYF
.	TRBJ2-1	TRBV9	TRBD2	TGTGCCAGCAGCGACCGGACAGACCGACTAGCGGGCTCGGTGGATGAGCAGTCCTTC	CASSDRTDRLAGSVDEQSF
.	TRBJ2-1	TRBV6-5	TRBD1	TGTGCCAGCAGTTACCAGGGGACAGGGTTCAATGTGCAGTTCTTC	CASSYQGTGFNVQFF
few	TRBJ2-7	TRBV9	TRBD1	TGTGCCAGCAGTTTGACAGGGGTTAATGACGAGCAGTACTTC	CASSLTGVNDEQYF
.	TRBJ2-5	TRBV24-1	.	TGTGCCACCAGTGATTTTCAAGAGACCCAGTACTTC	CATSDFQETQYF
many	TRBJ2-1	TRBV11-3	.	TGTGCCAGCAGCTTTGATGCTTCTAATGAGCAGTTCTTC	CASSFDASNEQFF
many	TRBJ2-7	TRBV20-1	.	TGCAGTGCCTGGGACTTCGGAGGCTCCTACGAGCAGTACTTC	CSAWDFGGSYEQYF
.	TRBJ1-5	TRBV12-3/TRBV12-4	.	TGTGCCAGCAGTTTGTGTCAGCCCCAGCATTTT	CASSLCQPQHF
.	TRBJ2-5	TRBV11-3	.	TGTGCCAGCAGCTTAGGGGTTCAAGAGACCCAGTACTTC	CASSLGVQETQYF
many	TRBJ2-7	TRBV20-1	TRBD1	TGCAGTGCTACTCGACAGGGCCCTACCTACGAGCAGTACTTC	CSATRQGPTYEQYF
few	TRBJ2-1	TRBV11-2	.	TGTGCCAGCACCCCTGGTAGGAACAACAATGAGCAGTTCTTC	CASTPGRNNNEQFF
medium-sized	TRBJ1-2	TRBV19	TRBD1	TGTGCCAGTAGTGCCTCCAGGGGGAACATTTATGGCTACACCTTC	CASSASRGNIYGYTF
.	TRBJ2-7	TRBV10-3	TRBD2	TGTGCCATCAGTGAGTCGGCGGGACTAGACTACGAGCAGTACTTC	CAISESAGLDYEQYF
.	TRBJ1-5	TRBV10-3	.	TGTGCCACAAAGGACTGGAGCAATCAGCCCCAGCATTTT	CATKDWSNQPQHF
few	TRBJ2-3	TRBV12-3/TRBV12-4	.	TGTGCCAGCAGTTCCTCCGGGACAACCTTCACAGATACGCAGTATTTT	CASSSSGTTFTDTQYF
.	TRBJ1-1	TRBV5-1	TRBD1	TGCGCCAGCAGCTCGGGGGACAGGAACACTGAAGCTTTCTTT	CASSSGDRNTEAFF
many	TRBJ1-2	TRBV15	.	TGTGCCACCAGCAGAGATCTGGCTCTCGTCTATGGCTACACCTTC	CATSRDLALVYGYTF
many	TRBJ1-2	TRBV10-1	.	TGCGCCAGCAGTGAGACGCCGAGTAACTACACCTTC	CASSETPSNYTF
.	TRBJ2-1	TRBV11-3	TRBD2	TGTGCCAGCAGCTTACGGGTTAGCGGGAGCAATGAGCAGTTCTTC	CASSLRVSGSNEQFF
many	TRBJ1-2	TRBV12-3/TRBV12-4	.	TGTGCCAGCGAGCCCTCCGGGACCGGCTATGGCTACACCTTC	CASEPSGTGYGYTF
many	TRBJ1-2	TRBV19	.	TGTGCCAGTAGTACTAGCTTAGTCGGAGTCTATGGCTACACCTTC	CASSTSLVGVYGYTF
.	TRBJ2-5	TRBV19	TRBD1	TGTGCCAGTAGTACTACTAGACAGGGGGCAGGGGAGCCCCAGTACTTC	CASSTTRQGAGEPQYF
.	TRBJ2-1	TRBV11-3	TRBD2	TGTGCCAGCAGCTTCTCAAAATTGGCCGGGAGGAAGGATGAGCAGTTCTTC	CASSFSKLAGRKDEQFF
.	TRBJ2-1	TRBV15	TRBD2	TGTGCCACCAGCAGACCCGGACTAGAAGGGTATGAGCAGTTCTTC	CATSRPGLEGYEQFF